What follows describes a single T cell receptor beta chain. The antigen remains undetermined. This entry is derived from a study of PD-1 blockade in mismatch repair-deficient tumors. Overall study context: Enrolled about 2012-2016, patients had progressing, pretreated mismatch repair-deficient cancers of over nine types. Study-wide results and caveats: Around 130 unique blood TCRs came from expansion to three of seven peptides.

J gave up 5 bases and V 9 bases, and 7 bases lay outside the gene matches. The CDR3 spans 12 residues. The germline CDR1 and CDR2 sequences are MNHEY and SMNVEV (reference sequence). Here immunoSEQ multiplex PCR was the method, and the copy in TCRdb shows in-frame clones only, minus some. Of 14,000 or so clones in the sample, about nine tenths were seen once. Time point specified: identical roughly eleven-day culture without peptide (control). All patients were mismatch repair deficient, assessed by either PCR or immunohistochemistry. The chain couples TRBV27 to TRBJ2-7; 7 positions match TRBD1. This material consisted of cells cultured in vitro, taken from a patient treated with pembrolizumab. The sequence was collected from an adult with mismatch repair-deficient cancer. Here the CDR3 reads CARTRDSHEQYF. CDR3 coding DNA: TGTGCCAGAACAAGGGACAGCCACGAGCAGTACTTC.